The clone carrying this TCR beta chain was seen only a few times. These data originate in a study of blood T cell repertoires in COVID-19. Produced via immunoSEQ multiplex PCR; TCRdb's table is partial and in-frame only. This table holds some 200,000 clones, roughly 81% found once. J was trimmed by 2 bases and V by 4 bases; bases with no gene match: 5. CDR3 length: 15 amino acids. CDR1 and CDR2 from the germline V gene are LGHNT and FRNRAP. The TCR was taken from a woman aged 80 or over with COVID-19, enrolled during active disease. The source material was peripheral blood. This sequence joins TRBV12-5 and TRBJ2-5; 9 bases match TRBD2. The CDR3 reads CASGWLAGLQETQYF. CDR3 sequence (DNA): TGTGCTAGTGGTTGGCTAGCGGGGCTACAAGAGACCCAGTACTTC.